These T cell receptor beta chains were read from a single sample in a study of control samples from healthy donors and cancer patients. Here immunoSEQ multiplex PCR was the method, and the copy in TCRdb shows in-frame clones only, minus some. This table has 100,000 to 150,000 clones, approximately 90% appearing once. Sequenced sample: blood. The receptor source for this set is a woman aged 18-30 years in good health. CDR3s include the opening cysteine and the closing phenylalanine or tryptophan. D genes are given only for firm matches. The listing skips clone size in some rows; elsewhere it reads once, few, many or a size class.

v_call: TRBV5-1; j_call: TRBJ2-1; clone_size: -; d_call: TRBD1; cdr3_nt: TGCGCCAGCAGCCGATTAGGGGGCCCATCCTACAATGAGCAGTTCTTC; cdr3_aa: CASSRLGGPSYNEQFF
v_call: TRBV18; j_call: TRBJ2-1; clone_size: few; d_call: TRBD1; cdr3_nt: TGTGCCAGCTCACCGGCCGGGACAGGGGGCTACAATGAGCAGTTCTTC; cdr3_aa: CASSPAGTGGYNEQFF
v_call: TRBV7-9; j_call: TRBJ2-4; clone_size: -; d_call: -; cdr3_nt: TGTGCCAGCAGCTTGGTTGCAGGGATGAGAAACATTCAGTACTTC; cdr3_aa: CASSLVAGMRNIQYF
v_call: TRBV6-5; j_call: TRBJ2-5; clone_size: -; d_call: -; cdr3_nt: TGTGCCAGCAGGGGTACAGGGTTGATGAAGACCCAGTACTTC; cdr3_aa: CASRGTGLMKTQYF
v_call: TRBV5-1; j_call: TRBJ2-7; clone_size: -; d_call: -; cdr3_nt: TGCGCCAGCAGCGGCTACACGGGACCGTCCTCCTACGAGCAGTACTTC; cdr3_aa: CASSGYTGPSSYEQYF
v_call: TRBV28; j_call: TRBJ2-7; clone_size: -; d_call: -; cdr3_nt: TGTGCCAGCAGCCCCCGGGGGTCCGAGCAGTACTTC; cdr3_aa: CASSPRGSEQYF
v_call: TRBV6-2/TRBV6-3; j_call: TRBJ2-7; clone_size: -; d_call: -; cdr3_nt: TGTGCCAGCAGTTACTCGATGTTTGACAGCGAGCAGTACTTC; cdr3_aa: CASSYSMFDSEQYF
v_call: TRBV5-1; j_call: TRBJ2-1; clone_size: -; d_call: TRBD2; cdr3_nt: TGCGCCAGCAGCTTGACTAGCGCATCCTACAATGAGCAGTTCTTC; cdr3_aa: CASSLTSASYNEQFF
v_call: TRBV4-3; j_call: TRBJ1-2; clone_size: -; d_call: -; cdr3_nt: TGCGCCACCCCGGGGGGACCCAGGATACTAGCTAACTATGGCTACACCTTC; cdr3_aa: CATPGGPRILANYGYTF
v_call: TRBV28; j_call: TRBJ2-2; clone_size: -; d_call: TRBD1; cdr3_nt: TGTGCCAGCAAGATCGGACAGGTTAACACCGGGGAGCTGTTTTTT; cdr3_aa: CASKIGQVNTGELFF
v_call: TRBV24-1; j_call: TRBJ2-7; clone_size: -; d_call: -; cdr3_nt: TGTGCCACCAGTGATTTGCTACGGTTAACCCTTTCCTACGAGCAGTACTTC; cdr3_aa: CATSDLLRLTLSYEQYF
v_call: TRBV27; j_call: TRBJ1-1; clone_size: -; d_call: -; cdr3_nt: TGTGCCAGCAGTTTTTTCGCGCGAATGAACACTGAAGCTTTCTTT; cdr3_aa: CASSFFARMNTEAFF
v_call: TRBV5-4; j_call: TRBJ2-7; clone_size: -; d_call: TRBD1; cdr3_nt: TGTGCCAGCTCCAAACCGGGACAGGAGATCTTCGAGCAGTACTTC; cdr3_aa: CASSKPGQEIFEQYF
v_call: TRBV7-8; j_call: TRBJ2-1; clone_size: -; d_call: -; cdr3_nt: TGTGCCAGCAGCGCGTCGACTGCCAATGAGCAGTTCTTC; cdr3_aa: CASSASTANEQFF
v_call: TRBV4-3; j_call: TRBJ1-2; clone_size: -; d_call: -; cdr3_nt: TGCGCCAGCAGCCCCCAGGGGAATGGTATCTATGGCTACACCTTC; cdr3_aa: CASSPQGNGIYGYTF
v_call: TRBV20-1; j_call: TRBJ2-3; clone_size: -; d_call: -; cdr3_nt: TGCAGTGCTAGTAAGGAGGGGGGGGGCACAGATACGCAGTATTTT; cdr3_aa: CSASKEGGGTDTQYF
v_call: TRBV18; j_call: TRBJ2-7; clone_size: -; d_call: -; cdr3_nt: TGTGCCAGCTCACCACCGTACCGATCCTACGAGCAGTACTTC; cdr3_aa: CASSPPYRSYEQYF
v_call: TRBV4-3; j_call: TRBJ2-5; clone_size: -; d_call: TRBD2; cdr3_nt: TGCGCCAGCAGCCCATCTAGCGGGGGGTTTGAAGAGACCCAGTACTTC; cdr3_aa: CASSPSSGGFEETQYF
v_call: TRBV29-1; j_call: TRBJ1-5; clone_size: -; d_call: TRBD1; cdr3_nt: TGCAGCGTTATCCTCGGGACAGGTAATCAGCCCCAGCATTTT; cdr3_aa: CSVILGTGNQPQHF
v_call: TRBV20-1; j_call: TRBJ2-3; clone_size: -; d_call: -; cdr3_nt: TGCAGTGATACAGATACGCAGTATTTT; cdr3_aa: CSDTDTQYF
v_call: TRBV5-4; j_call: TRBJ1-6; clone_size: -; d_call: -; cdr3_nt: TGTGCCAGCAGCTTTCTTAGCTCCCCCCATTCACCCCTCCACTTT; cdr3_aa: CASSFLSSPHSPLHF
v_call: TRBV10-1; j_call: TRBJ1-1; clone_size: -; d_call: -; cdr3_nt: TGCGCCAGCAGTGAGACAGGGAACACTGAAGCTTTCTTT; cdr3_aa: CASSETGNTEAFF
v_call: TRBV28; j_call: TRBJ2-2; clone_size: -; d_call: -; cdr3_nt: TGTGCCAGCAGCGGACCCTCCCCCGGGAGTGGTCCCACCGGGGAGCTGTTTTTT; cdr3_aa: CASSGPSPGSGPTGELFF
v_call: TRBV28; j_call: TRBJ2-7; clone_size: -; d_call: TRBD1; cdr3_nt: TGTGCCAGCTGGATCAGGGGGCGTGGGGACGAGCAGTACTTC; cdr3_aa: CASWIRGRGDEQYF
v_call: TRBV19; j_call: TRBJ2-7; clone_size: -; d_call: -; cdr3_nt: TGTGCCAGTAGTATGGTAGGGATATACGAGCAGTACTTC; cdr3_aa: CASSMVGIYEQYF
v_call: TRBV2; j_call: TRBJ2-2; clone_size: -; d_call: -; cdr3_nt: TGTGCCAGCAGTGAAGGAAGGACTAAATCTTACGCGAACACCGGGGAGCTGTTTTTT; cdr3_aa: CASSEGRTKSYANTGELFF
v_call: TRBV5-4; j_call: TRBJ2-5; clone_size: few; d_call: TRBD2; cdr3_nt: TGTGCCAGCAGCTTGTCTAGCGGGAGCGAAGAGACCCAGTACTTC; cdr3_aa: CASSLSSGSEETQYF
v_call: TRBV7-2; j_call: TRBJ2-3; clone_size: -; d_call: -; cdr3_nt: TGTGCCAGCAGCTTCCTAGACGCAGATACGCAGTATTTT; cdr3_aa: CASSFLDADTQYF
v_call: TRBV24-1; j_call: TRBJ1-2; clone_size: -; d_call: TRBD1; cdr3_nt: TGTGCCACCAGTACAGGGGGCTATGGCTACACCTTC; cdr3_aa: CATSTGGYGYTF
v_call: TRBV7-9; j_call: TRBJ1-1; clone_size: -; d_call: -; cdr3_nt: TGTGCCAGCAGCTCTGTCGGGGACCAACCGAACACTGAAGCTTTCTTT; cdr3_aa: CASSSVGDQPNTEAFF
v_call: TRBV7-2; j_call: TRBJ1-5; clone_size: -; d_call: -; cdr3_nt: TGTGCCAGCAGCATAAGTTCGGGCTCTAATCAGCCCCAGCATTTT; cdr3_aa: CASSISSGSNQPQHF
v_call: TRBV2; j_call: TRBJ2-7; clone_size: -; d_call: TRBD1; cdr3_nt: TGTGCCAGCAGTGGATCACGGGACAGGGTTAAGAACGAGCAGTACTTC; cdr3_aa: CASSGSRDRVKNEQYF
v_call: TRBV4-2; j_call: TRBJ2-3; clone_size: -; d_call: -; cdr3_nt: TGTGCCAGCAGCCAAGAGGCCACAGATACGCAGTATTTT; cdr3_aa: CASSQEATDTQYF
v_call: TRBV7-2; j_call: TRBJ2-4; clone_size: -; d_call: -; cdr3_nt: TGTGCCAGCAGCCGCGACCGGGACACCTTAGCCAAAAACATTCAGTACTTC; cdr3_aa: CASSRDRDTLAKNIQYF
v_call: TRBV6-2/TRBV6-3; j_call: TRBJ1-2; clone_size: few; d_call: -; cdr3_nt: TGTGCCAGCAGTCAAACAGGCTATGGCTACACCTTC; cdr3_aa: CASSQTGYGYTF
v_call: TRBV10-1; j_call: TRBJ2-2; clone_size: -; d_call: -; cdr3_nt: TGCGCCAGCAGTCGAGCGCAGGGGAACACCGGGGAGCTGTTTTTT; cdr3_aa: CASSRAQGNTGELFF
v_call: TRBV28; j_call: TRBJ2-1; clone_size: -; d_call: -; cdr3_nt: TGTGCCAGCAGTTTACCGCGGGGTCCCGGCTCCTACAATGAGCAGTTCTTC; cdr3_aa: CASSLPRGPGSYNEQFF
v_call: TRBV4-3; j_call: TRBJ1-2; clone_size: -; d_call: -; cdr3_nt: TGCGCCAGCAGCCAAGAGTGGGGGACCCTTGGCTACACCTTC; cdr3_aa: CASSQEWGTLGYTF
v_call: TRBV7-9; j_call: TRBJ2-1; clone_size: -; d_call: -; cdr3_nt: TGTGCCAGCAGACCCCCCTGGAATGAGCAGTTCTTC; cdr3_aa: CASRPPWNEQFF
v_call: TRBV7-2; j_call: TRBJ1-2; clone_size: -; d_call: -; cdr3_nt: TGTGCCAGCAGCGTACCCGGATCCGGGACGTTCGGTGGCTACACCTTC; cdr3_aa: CASSVPGSGTFGGYTF
v_call: TRBV5-4; j_call: TRBJ2-2; clone_size: -; d_call: TRBD2; cdr3_nt: TGTGCCAGCAGCGCGGGACTAGCGGGAGGGAGGAACACCGGGGAGCTGTTTTTT; cdr3_aa: CASSAGLAGGRNTGELFF
v_call: TRBV6-6; j_call: TRBJ2-2; clone_size: -; d_call: TRBD2; cdr3_nt: TGTGCCAGCAGCTACACTTCGGGCGCGGGAGGGATAAACACCGGGGAGCTGTTTTTT; cdr3_aa: CASSYTSGAGGINTGELFF
v_call: TRBV27; j_call: TRBJ2-2; clone_size: -; d_call: TRBD1; cdr3_nt: TGTGCCAGCAGCCCTGGGACAGTTGGCACCGGGGAGCTGTTTTTT; cdr3_aa: CASSPGTVGTGELFF
v_call: TRBV13; j_call: TRBJ2-3; clone_size: -; d_call: -; cdr3_nt: TGTGCCAGCAGCACCCGGGACACGAGCACAGATACGCAGTATTTT; cdr3_aa: CASSTRDTSTDTQYF
v_call: TRBV28; j_call: TRBJ2-1; clone_size: -; d_call: -; cdr3_nt: TGTGCCAGCAGTCTAGACAAGAGAATCGACAATGAGCAGTTCTTC; cdr3_aa: CASSLDKRIDNEQFF
v_call: TRBV7-2; j_call: TRBJ2-7; clone_size: -; d_call: TRBD1; cdr3_nt: TGTGCCAGCAGCTTATGGACAGGGGGCGCAGGCTACGAGCAGTACTTC; cdr3_aa: CASSLWTGGAGYEQYF
v_call: TRBV19; j_call: TRBJ1-1; clone_size: -; d_call: -; cdr3_nt: TGTGCCAGTAGATCGAAACAGATTACTAGTCAAGCTTTCTTT; cdr3_aa: CASRSKQITSQAFF
v_call: TRBV27; j_call: TRBJ2-5; clone_size: few; d_call: TRBD2; cdr3_nt: TGTGCCAGCAGTTTATCTGGGACTAGTCAAGAGACCCAGTACTTC; cdr3_aa: CASSLSGTSQETQYF
v_call: TRBV29-1; j_call: TRBJ1-2; clone_size: few; d_call: TRBD1; cdr3_nt: TGCAGCGTTGAGTTATCCATGCAGGGGGCGGGCTACACCTTC; cdr3_aa: CSVELSMQGAGYTF
v_call: TRBV7-3; j_call: TRBJ2-3; clone_size: -; d_call: -; cdr3_nt: TGTGCCAGCAGCTTTGGGGGGAGCACAGATACGCAGTATTTT; cdr3_aa: CASSFGGSTDTQYF
v_call: TRBV6-5; j_call: TRBJ2-1; clone_size: -; d_call: -; cdr3_nt: TGTGCCAGCAGTCCGTTAAAGTACAATGAGCAGTTCTTC; cdr3_aa: CASSPLKYNEQFF
v_call: TRBV4-2; j_call: TRBJ2-5; clone_size: -; d_call: TRBD2; cdr3_nt: TGTGCCAGCAGCCAAGACCGGACTAGACAAGAGACCCAGTACTTC; cdr3_aa: CASSQDRTRQETQYF
v_call: TRBV27; j_call: TRBJ1-3; clone_size: -; d_call: -; cdr3_nt: TGTGCCAGCAGTTTATTGGCAGGCCCTGGAAACACCATATATTTT; cdr3_aa: CASSLLAGPGNTIYF
v_call: TRBV4-1; j_call: TRBJ2-7; clone_size: -; d_call: TRBD2; cdr3_nt: TGCGCCAGCAGCCAAGTAGGGGAGGGGCGTGGGTACGAGCAGTACTTC; cdr3_aa: CASSQVGEGRGYEQYF
v_call: TRBV10-3; j_call: TRBJ2-5; clone_size: -; d_call: TRBD2; cdr3_nt: TGTGCCATCAGTGACCCGGGGGCTAGCGGGAGGGCCGGGGAGACCCAGTACTTC; cdr3_aa: CAISDPGASGRAGETQYF
v_call: TRBV5-4; j_call: TRBJ2-7; clone_size: -; d_call: TRBD2; cdr3_nt: TGTGCCAGCAGCCCGGGAGGGGGGTCGATGACCTACGAGCAGTACTTC; cdr3_aa: CASSPGGGSMTYEQYF
v_call: TRBV7-5; j_call: TRBJ1-5; clone_size: -; d_call: -; cdr3_nt: TGTGCCAGAAGCTTACCCGACAGGGGGATCGATCAGCCCCAGCATTTT; cdr3_aa: CARSLPDRGIDQPQHF
v_call: TRBV27; j_call: TRBJ2-7; clone_size: -; d_call: TRBD2; cdr3_nt: TGTGCCAGCAGTTTTCGGGGGGAAACTAGCGGGAGGATGTACGAGCAGTACTTC; cdr3_aa: CASSFRGETSGRMYEQYF
v_call: TRBV7-9; j_call: TRBJ1-3; clone_size: once; d_call: -; cdr3_nt: TGTGCCAGCAGCATCCAACAGGGCTCTGGAAACACCATATATTTT; cdr3_aa: CASSIQQGSGNTIYF
v_call: TRBV15; j_call: TRBJ2-1; clone_size: -; d_call: -; cdr3_nt: TGTGCCACCAGCAGAGGGGCGGCGCGAGGAGAGAATGAGCAGTTCTTC; cdr3_aa: CATSRGAARGENEQFF